The subject of this entry is one T cell receptor (beta chain). Its antigen is currently unknown. Memory CD4+ T cells were sorted as CD4+CD45RO+CD25- cells. Study results and limitations: Greatest tumor Treg TCR overlap was with tumor naive CD4+ cells.

Full-length variable regions came from constant-region reverse primers plus semi-nested Nested Universal Primer A PCR. TCRdb used MiXCR to reprocess the 5' RACE reads, holding one entry per CDR3 protein. The table has approximately 60,000 distinct CDR3 sequences, 25% to 30% seen once. The length of the CDR3 is 14 residues. Per germline, CDR1 MNHNY and CDR2 SVGAGI (reference sequence). Between the trimmed V and J ends, which lost 5 bases and 0 bases, there was a span of 10 bases. The sequenced material came from tumor-infiltrating memory CD4+ T cells sorted from the breast tumor. The subset here: memory CD4+ T cells, CD4+CD45RO+CD25-. This TCR was recovered from a female donor with breast cancer. The chain employs TRBV6-6 and TRBJ1-1; no clear D. CDR3 in amino acids: CASSQGRLNTEAFF. The CDR3 bases are TGTGCCAGCAGTCAAGGACGGCTGAACACTGAAGCTTTCTTT.